Presented here are 23 T cell receptor beta chains from one specimen sequenced in a study of cytomegalovirus exposure and HLA in healthy donors. Use of 60 Vbeta and 13 Jbeta primers characterized the PCR. The method was immunoSEQ multiplex PCR; TCRdb's version includes in-frame clones alone and lacks a portion of them. The table lists roughly 200,000 clones, around 77% of them singletons. The specimen was PBMCs. These receptors were collected from a woman aged 25 to 45 in good health and CMV-seronegative.

V usage is TRBV4-1 and J usage is TRBJ2-1; possible D gene TRBD2, 5 bases. Trimming left V 5 bases short and J 5 bases short, with 19 bases between. The germline V gene encodes CDR1 MGHRA and CDR2 YSYEKL. The CDR3 contains 16 residues. Written as DNA, the CDR3 is TGCGCCAGCAGCACGCAGGACTCGTTTCGGGACAATGAGCAGTTCTTC. Its protein is CASSTQDSFRDNEQFF.

The chain is built from TRBV5-4 and TRBJ2-7; no firm D call. Germline loops: CDR1 SGHNT, CDR2 YYREEE (reference sequence). This CDR3 has 13 residues. Trimming cost V 4 bases and J 0 bases, with 8 bases left between them. CDR3: CASSLTHSYEQYF. CDR3 bases: TGTGCCAGCAGCCTGACTCACTCCTACGAGCAGTACTTC. Supplemented by reference TRBV5-4 and TRBJ2-7, the full variable domain reads ETGVTQSPTHLIKTRGQQVTLRCSSQSGHNTVSWYQQALGQGPQFIFQYYREEENGRGNFPPRFSGLQFPNYSSELNVNALELDDSALYLCASSLTHSYEQYFGPGTRLTVT.

CDR3 residues: CASTQAVSGRGETQYF. The CDR3 DNA is TGCGCCAGCACTCAGGCGGTTAGCGGGAGAGGAGAGACCCAGTACTTC. This sequence joins TRBV5-1 and TRBJ2-5, with 9 bases identical to TRBD2. The CDR3 is 16 amino acids. V was pared by 6 bases and J by 4 bases, with 13 bases of the junction left unmatched. CDR1 and CDR2 (germline): SGHRS, YFSETQ.

V gene TRBV27 combines with J gene TRBJ1-1; no firm D call. The CDR3 contains 14 residues. CDR1 and CDR2 (germline): MNHEY, SMNVEV (reference sequence). V lost 5 bases and J lost 6, with 16 bases in between. CDR3 protein: CASSNPPEGPEAFF. Here the CDR3 DNA reads TGTGCCAGCAGTAACCCCCCGGAGGGCCCTGAAGCTTTCTTT.

The rearrangement uses TRBV12-5 and TRBJ2-5, with 8 bases that match TRBD1. Germline V CDR1 and CDR2: LGHNT, FRNRAP. V lost 0 bases, J lost 11 bases, and 8 bases stayed unmatched. The CDR3 spans 14 residues. CDR3 sequence reads: CASGLVQGAGQQYF. The CDR3 DNA sequence: TGTGCTAGTGGTTTGGTTCAGGGGGCGGGCCAGCAGTACTTC.

The rearrangement links TRBV9 to TRBJ2-2; 13 bases line up with TRBD2. The trim removed 3 bases at V and 4 bases at J, leaving 0 bases unmatched. The CDR3 has 15 amino acids. Germline CDR1 reads SGDLS; CDR2 reads YYNGEE. Here the CDR3 reads CASSGLAGGTGELFF. CDR3 DNA sequence: TGTGCCAGCAGCGGACTAGCGGGAGGCACCGGGGAGCTGTTTTTT.

The chain uses TRBV5-1 and TRBJ1-1; D ambiguous. Deletions cut 2 bases from V and 4 bases from J, with 9 bases between. The CDR3 is made up of 13 amino acids. Germline values: CDR1 SGHRS, CDR2 YFSETQ. The CDR3 bases are TGCGCCAGCAGCTTCGGGGTAAGCACTGAAGCTTTCTTT. This gives the protein CASSFGVSTEAFF.

This chain uses TRBV5-4 with TRBJ2-7; possible D gene TRBD2, 5 bases. The ends were cut back, 4 bases at V and 6 bases at J, with 14 bases in the middle. This CDR3 is built from 13 residues. Germline V gives CDR1 SGHNT, CDR2 YYREEE (reference sequence). Written as DNA, the CDR3 is TGTGCCAGCAGCCCGGCGGGTTTGCTCGAGCAGTACTTC. This gives the protein CASSPAGLLEQYF.

The rearrangement links TRBV5-6 to TRBJ2-5; 7 bases are shared with TRBD2. Germline V gene data show CDR1 as SGHDT and CDR2 as YYEEEE. V gave up 0 bases and J gave up 2 bases; unmatched junction bases: 7. CDR3 size: 16 residues. The CDR3 protein is CASSLGGEGWQETQYF. The CDR3 region has the DNA TGTGCCAGCAGCTTGGGAGGGGAGGGGTGGCAAGAGACCCAGTACTTC. The complete variable domain, with remaining parts taken from reference TRBV5-6 and TRBJ2-5, reads DAGVTQSPTHLIKTRGQQVTLRCSPKSGHDTVSWYQQALGQGPQFIFQYYEEEERQRGNFPDRFSGHQFPNYSSELNVNALLLGDSALYLCASSLGGEGWQETQYFGPGTRLLVL.

The chain combines TRBV19 with TRBJ2-3, with D tentatively TRBD2 (7 bases). Deletions cut 1 base from V and 1 base from J, with 15 bases between. The CDR3 is 17 residues long. Germline V lookup: CDR1 LNHDA, CDR2 SQIVND (reference sequence). Here the CDR3 DNA reads TGTGCCAGTAGTATAGTTTCTGGGGGGGCCGGCACAGATACGCAGTATTTT. Translated, it gives CASSIVSGGAGTDTQYF.

The V gene is TRBV18, the J gene TRBJ2-5; a weak D match, TRBD2 (6 bases). V lost 4 bases and J lost 11, with 20 bases in between. Looked up from germline, CDR1 is KGHSH and CDR2 is LQKENI. This CDR3 has 14 residues. DNA of the CDR3: TGTGCCAGCTCACAGCTAGCGCCCGCACGAGAGCAGTACTTC. It encodes CASSQLAPAREQYF.

V and J are TRBV5-1 and TRBJ2-7; D is perhaps TRBD2 (7 bases). Trimming shortened V by 1 base and J by 0 bases, and 17 bases separated the two germline ends. The CDR3 has 17 residues. Germline assignment: CDR1 SGHRS and CDR2 YFSETQ. The CDR3 nucleotides are TGCGCCAGCAGCTTGAGGGGGGGACGTAGGAGCTCCTACGAGCAGTACTTC. Its translation is CASSLRGGRRSSYEQYF.

This clone was observed a single time. The chain recombines TRBV6-5 with TRBJ1-3, with TRBD1 identical over 7 bases. The junction had 4 bases not matched to a gene; V was cut back by 5 bases and J by 0 bases. Germline CDR1 is MNHEY and CDR2 is SVGAGI. The CDR3 totals 15 residues. For the CDR3, the DNA is TGTGCCAGCAGTGCCACAGGGGACTCTGGAAACACCATATATTTT. Protein sequence: CASSATGDSGNTIYF.

The chain joins TRBV2 to TRBJ2-2; TRBD2 aligns across 7 bases. The germline V gene encodes CDR1 SNHLY and CDR2 FYNNEI. The CDR3 loop spans 13 amino acids. Trimming cost V 8 bases and J 4 bases; bases outside gene matches: 4. The CDR3 DNA is TGTGCCAGCGGACTAGGACGCACCGGGGAGCTGTTTTTT. Its protein is CASGLGRTGELFF. Complete variable domain (other parts from reference TRBV2 and TRBJ2-2): EPEVTQTPSHQVTQMGQEVILRCVPISNHLYFYWYRQILGQKVEFLVSFYNNEISEKSEIFDDQFSVERPDGSNFTLKIRSTKLEDSAMYFCASGLGRTGELFFGEGSRLTVL.

This clone was detected once. This chain links TRBV28 with TRBJ1-2, with 7 bases aligning to TRBD1. In germline, CDR1 is MDHEN, CDR2 SYDVKM. With V trimmed by 10 bases and J by 3 bases, 11 bases remained unmatched. The CDR3 is 14 residues long. CDR3 residues: CAIAQGGADYGYTF. CDR3 bases: TGTGCCATAGCCCAAGGGGGCGCGGACTATGGCTACACCTTC.

The chain links TRBV30 to TRBJ2-2; 8 positions agree with TRBD1. Germline V gene data show CDR1 as GTSNPN and CDR2 as SVGIG (reference sequence). The junction had 2 bases not matched to a gene; V was cut back by 1 base and J by 7 bases. The CDR3 loop spans 13 amino acids. The CDR3 sequence is CAWSAGGSGELFF. CDR3 bases: TGTGCCTGGAGTGCAGGGGGCAGCGGGGAGCTGTTTTTT.

This rearrangement joins TRBV7-2 to TRBJ2-3; 10 positions match TRBD2. V trimming: 2 bases; J trimming: 11 bases; junction bases outside the gene matches: 16. Per the germline V gene, CDR1 is SGHTA and CDR2 is FQGNSA. The CDR3 length is 17 residues. The CDR3 spells CASSLHVSRLAGEWQYF. CDR3 DNA sequence: TGTGCCAGCAGCTTACACGTGTCGAGGCTAGCGGGAGAGTGGCAGTATTTT.

V gene TRBV5-1 combines with J gene TRBJ2-7, with no clear D. The CDR3 is made up of 12 amino acids. Germline V gene data show CDR1 as SGHRS and CDR2 as YFSETQ. Between the trimmed V and J ends, which lost 4 bases and 3 bases, there was a span of 8 bases. CDR3 residues: CASSPDIYEQYF. The CDR3 nucleotides read TGCGCCAGCAGCCCCGACATCTACGAGCAGTACTTC.

This clone was found a few times. V usage is TRBV4-1 and J usage is TRBJ2-7; 13 nucleotides match TRBD2. J was trimmed by 9 bases and V by 3 bases; bases with no gene match: 11. This CDR3 is 16 amino acids long. CDR1 and CDR2 (germline): MGHRA, YSYEKL. As DNA, the CDR3 is TGCGCCAGCAGCCATGGGGGAGGACTAGCGGGGGACGGGCAGTACTTC. Its translation is CASSHGGGLAGDGQYF.

This clone occurred once. The CDR3 region is CASSLAPDRGPNEQFF. The CDR3 coding sequence is TGTGCCAGCAGCTTGGCCCCGGATAGGGGGCCAAATGAGCAGTTCTTC. This chain links TRBV5-6 with TRBJ2-1; 7 nucleotides match TRBD1. Germline-derived CDR1 and CDR2 are SGHDT and YYEEEE. There are 16 residues in the CDR3. Trimming at V came to 0 bases and at J to 7 bases, leaving 10 bases not matched to a gene.

The chain uses TRBV2 and TRBJ1-4; D ambiguous. V lost 0 bases and J 3 bases, leaving 5 bases between the germline ends. This CDR3 contains 14 residues. Germline assignment: CDR1 SNHLY and CDR2 FYNNEI. For the CDR3, the DNA is TGTGCCAGCAGTGAAGCCCTCTCTAATGAAAAACTGTTTTTT. It yields the protein CASSEALSNEKLFF.

The V and J genes are TRBV5-4 and TRBJ2-3; TRBD2 agrees at 8 bases. V shed 4 bases and J 1 base; nucleotides not matched to a gene: 5. The CDR3 is 15 amino acids. Germline V gene sequence: CDR1 SGHNT, CDR2 YYREEE (reference sequence). The CDR3 sequence: CASSQTSGRTDTQYF. The CDR3 nucleotides are TGTGCCAGCAGCCAAACTAGCGGCCGCACAGATACGCAGTATTTT. Based on the CDR3 plus reference TRBV5-4 and TRBJ2-3, the full variable domain is ETGVTQSPTHLIKTRGQQVTLRCSSQSGHNTVSWYQQALGQGPQFIFQYYREEENGRGNFPPRFSGLQFPNYSSELNVNALELDDSALYLCASSQTSGRTDTQYFGPGTRLTVL.

This sequence joins TRBV27 and TRBJ1-2; perhaps TRBD1 as D (6 bases). V was clipped by 3 bases and J by 8 bases, with 13 bases between them. The length of the CDR3 is 13 residues. The germline V gene encodes CDR1 MNHEY and CDR2 SMNVEV (reference sequence). CDR3 bases: TGTGCCAGCAGTTTGAGGGGGACGAGGGGCTACACCTTC. Its protein is CASSLRGTRGYTF.